This T cell receptor (beta chain) was sequenced for a study of Ad26.COV2.S vaccination and SARS-CoV-2 variants. Study background: Ad26.COV2.S given intramuscularly, once or twice 56 days apart.

This sample's treatment: over 15 received Ad26.COV2.S at low or high dose, single or two shots; about 5 received placebo; per-sample allocation not given. The study sampled participants on day 63 after the first vaccine or placebo injection. Ad26.COV2.S expressed prefusion-stabilized spike from the original Wuhan strain. As regards this clone: Other nucleotide sequences in the sample specify the same CDR3.

Assay used: immunoSEQ multiplex PCR; TCRdb lists only in-frame clones, some missing. The data show about 320,000 clones, about 82% seen once. The CDR3 sequence is 17 residues long. Germline V gene lookup returns CDR1 SGDLS and CDR2 YYNGEE. The trim removed 0 bases at V and 5 bases at J, leaving 10 bases unmatched. The TCR sequence derives from a person aged 18-65 years who received the Ad26.COV2.S COVID-19 vaccine or a placebo. This rearrangement joins TRBV9 to TRBJ2-5; 10 bases match TRBD2. Here the sequenced sample was peripheral blood, taken in a trial of Ad26.COV2.S vaccine versus placebo. The CDR3 DNA reads TGTGCCAGCAGCGTAGGGGCTAGCGGGGGCCGGGGGGAGACCCAGTACTTC. Protein sequence: CASSVGASGGRGETQYF.